This TCR beta chain derives from a study of T-cell memory formation after mild COVID-19. Turning to the study itself: Each donor largely had its own TCR clusters. Points from the study as a whole: Clones that shrank (day 15 to 85) were balanced CD4/CD8, whereas later expanders leaned CD4+.

The sample holds a few counts of this clonotype. Its matching antigen is unknown. V lost 3 bases to trimming and J lost 1 base, with 10 bases between them. The CDR3 has 15 residues. Germline lookup yields CDR1 DFQATT and CDR2 SNEGSKA (reference sequence). From 5'RACE with constant-segment primers came TCR alpha and TCR beta cDNA libraries that carried sample barcodes and UMIs. MiXCR, run by TCRdb on the 5' RACE reads, gives a single entry per CDR3 protein. This sample has approximately 480,000 distinct CDR3 sequences, with about 18% found just once. Source material: PBMCs or a T cell subset sorted from them (not recorded which). The rearrangement links TRBV20-1 to TRBJ1-6; no clear D. This sequence was found in an adult woman who had mild COVID-19 (a few samples of this study predate the infection). Cell type and time point are not known. The CDR3 DNA reads TGCAGTGCTAGGGGCTCTGGGTCCTATAATTCACCCCTCCACTTT. Translated, it gives CSARGSGSYNSPLHF.